Included here is one TCR beta chain sequence, with context. The sample is drawn from a study of blood T cell repertoires in COVID-19. As for the study in general: Italy, Spain and the United States were the sources of the convalescent and acute COVID-19 samples.

Clones were read by immunoSEQ multiplex PCR, and TCRdb kept only the in-frame ones, dropping some. The data show roughly 250,000 clones, with around four fifths seen just once and roughly 8.7% held by the top ten. Germline loops: CDR1 SGHRS, CDR2 YFSETQ. V gave up 3 bases and J gave up 6 bases, with 12 bases separating them. The CDR3 loop spans 14 amino acids. This TCR came from a man in his forties or fifties with active or convalescent COVID-19. Sequencing input: peripheral blood. V gene TRBV5-1 combines with J gene TRBJ1-4, with D uncertain. The CDR3 coding sequence is TGCGCCAGCAGCTCCGGGATGAAGGATGAAAAACTGTTTTTT. Translated: CASSSGMKDEKLFF.